This TCR beta chain was captured by sequencing in a study of T cells in localized non-small cell lung cancer. The CDR3 spans 14 residues. The V end lost 0 bases, the J end lost 9 bases, and 13 bases lay between the germline ends. Per the germline V gene, CDR1 is LGHNA and CDR2 is YNFKEQ. Sequencing was performed with immunoSEQ multiplex PCR; in TCRdb, only in-frame clones are kept and a portion is missing. The table lists approximately 11,000 clones, 65% to 90% of them singletons, with 20% in the top ten. This clonotype was sampled from a female donor aged 60 or older with stage II lung adenocarcinoma. The chain employs TRBV4-2 and TRBJ2-3; the D is unclear. Here the sequenced sample was peripheral blood mononuclear cells, taken before any cancer treatment. Here the CDR3 DNA reads TGTGCCAGCAGCCAAGATAGGCCTAGACCCACGCAGTATTTT. It translates to CASSQDRPRPTQYF.